The next 27 T cell receptor beta chains were all read from a single sample in a study of blood T cell repertoires in COVID-19. The table came from immunoSEQ multiplex PCR; TCRdb's copy has only in-frame clones and leaves some out. The sample records 160,000 or so clones, just under 80% being singletons. The sequenced material came from peripheral blood. The receptors were sampled from a man between 65 and 79 years old with active or convalescent COVID-19.

This clone has a single count. The chain uses TRBV28 and TRBJ1-4, with 8 bases identical to TRBD1. J lost 0 bases, V lost 4 bases, and 7 bases had no gene match. Germline V lookup: CDR1 MDHEN, CDR2 SYDVKM. The CDR3 is 17 residues long. CDR3 coding DNA: TGTGCCAGCAGTTCGCCGGGACAGGTTGCAACTAATGAAAAACTGTTTTTT. Translation gives CASSSPGQVATNEKLFF.

The rearrangement links TRBV27 to TRBJ2-7, with D hard to call. The CDR3 is made up of 18 amino acids. V lost 2 bases and J lost 3, with 23 bases in between. The germline CDR1 and CDR2 sequences are MNHEY and SMNVEV (reference sequence). Written as DNA, the CDR3 is TGTGCCAGCAGTTTAGATAGGAGTCACGATATCGAACACTACGAGCAGTACTTC. Its protein product is CASSLDRSHDIEHYEQYF.

The DNA for the CDR3 is TGTGCCAGCAGCACTAGCGGGGGCCAAAGGGATGAGCAGTTCTTC. It yields the protein CASSTSGGQRDEQFF. V and J are TRBV21-1 and TRBJ2-1; TRBD2 is taken as the D call from the table, unchecked against the DNA. TRBV21-1 is a known pseudogene. This CDR3 contains 15 residues.

This clone has only one observation. The chain couples TRBV7-9 to TRBJ1-2; 7 positions match TRBD1. This CDR3 spans 15 amino acids. Germline lookup yields CDR1 SEHNR and CDR2 FQNEAQ (reference sequence). With V trimmed by 1 base and J by 6 bases, 8 bases remained unmatched. CDR3 sequence: CASSLGRGGQHGYTF. The CDR3 DNA reads TGTGCCAGCAGCTTAGGTCGAGGGGGCCAACATGGCTACACCTTC.

This CDR3 is CASSTGGSSEAFF. The CDR3 coding sequence is TGTGCCAGCAGTACAGGGGGGTCTAGTGAAGCTTTCTTT. V gene TRBV28 combines with J gene TRBJ1-1; TRBD1 matches 8 bases. The CDR3 consists of 13 residues. CDR1 and CDR2 (germline): MDHEN, SYDVKM. Losses at the gene ends were 5 bases for V and 7 bases for J; bases not matched to a gene: 6.

The chain links TRBV5-1 to TRBJ2-3; 9 bases fit TRBD1. V lost 2 bases and J lost 9; bases outside the gene matches: 10. Germline V gene lookup returns CDR1 SGHRS and CDR2 YFSETQ. The CDR3 is 15 residues long. The CDR3 DNA sequence: TGCGCCAGCAGCTTAATCGGGACAGGGAGAGACACGCAGTATTTT. Residues: CASSLIGTGRDTQYF.

V usage is TRBV5-5 and J usage is TRBJ2-7; weak D call: TRBD1 (8 bases). Per germline, CDR1 SGHKS and CDR2 YYEKEE (reference sequence). Trimming took 2 bases from V and 5 from J, leaving 11 bases between them. The CDR3 runs to 13 residues. CDR3 bases: TGTGCCAGCAGCTTACAGGGGGGGCACGAGCAGTACTTC. It yields the protein CASSLQGGHEQYF.

This clone was picked up one time. V usage is TRBV13 and J usage is TRBJ1-1, with 7 bases lining up with TRBD1. The V segment lost 5 bases and the J segment 5 bases; nucleotides outside the gene matches: 8. The V gene's germline CDR1 is PRHDT and CDR2 FYEKMQ (reference sequence). This CDR3 has 14 residues. The DNA of the CDR3 is TGTGCCAGCAGCAAAACAGGGGTTGGAACTGAAGCTTTCTTT. Protein product: CASSKTGVGTEAFF.

The chain recombines TRBV18 with TRBJ2-3, with TRBD2 matching 8 bases. Germline CDR1 and CDR2: KGHSH and LQKENI. This CDR3 is 14 amino acids long. After removal of 3 bases from V and 6 bases from J, the junction contained 5 bases not matched to a gene. The CDR3 DNA follows: TGTGCCAGCTCACCTTTAAGCGGGAGTGATACGCAGTATTTT. This sequence encodes CASSPLSGSDTQYF.

The rearrangement links TRBV5-1 to TRBJ2-1, with 10 bases matching TRBD1. Losses at the gene ends were 2 bases for V and 8 bases for J; bases not matched to a gene: 7. This CDR3 is built from 15 residues. Germline V gene sequence: CDR1 SGHRS, CDR2 YFSETQ. CDR3 DNA: TGCGCCAGCAGCTTAGAGGACAGGGGGTTCGATGAGCAGTTCTTC. Protein sequence: CASSLEDRGFDEQFF.

J is TRBJ2-3 and V is TRBV5-1, with 11 bases fitting TRBD2. In germline, CDR1 is SGHRS, CDR2 YFSETQ. The CDR3 totals 15 residues. Germline trimming cut 5 bases from V and 5 bases from J; bases unmatched to any gene: 7. DNA for the CDR3: TGCGCCAGCAGTCCCATTAGCGGGGGGGTAGATACGCAGTATTTT. Its translation is CASSPISGGVDTQYF. Using reference TRBV5-1 and TRBJ2-3 for the parts outside the CDR3, the full variable domain is KAGVTQTPRYLIKTRGQQVTLSCSPISGHRSVSWYQQTPGQGLQFLFEYFSETQRNKGNFPGRFSGRQFSNSRSEMNVSTLELGDSALYLCASSPISGGVDTQYFGPGTRLTVL.

The CDR3 loop reads CASSPSRAATEAFF. DNA of the CDR3: TGTGCCAGCAGCCCCAGTCGTGCGGCCACTGAAGCTTTCTTT. The chain employs TRBV11-2 and TRBJ1-1, with no clear D. Germline values: CDR1 SGHAT, CDR2 FQNNGV. Trimming cost V 5 bases and J 4 bases, with 14 bases left between them. The CDR3 is 14 amino acids. The full variable domain, in which reference TRBV11-2 and TRBJ1-1 provide the parts outside the CDR3, is EAGVAQSPRYKIIEKRQSVAFWCNPISGHATLYWYQQILGQGPKLLIQFQNNGVVDDSQLPKDRFSAERLKGVDSTLKIQPAKLEDSAVYLCASSPSRAATEAFFGQGTRLTVV.

This clone was seen a few times. This sequence joins TRBV6-5 and TRBJ2-7; D unclear. The CDR3 length is 14 residues. Per germline, CDR1 MNHEY and CDR2 SVGAGI. Trimming stripped 8 bases from V and 2 bases from J, with 16 bases between. As DNA, the CDR3 is TGTGCCAGCGGCCGTCGCTCCCCAGCCTACGAGCAGTACTTC. Protein sequence: CASGRRSPAYEQYF.

The V and J genes are TRBV4-3 and TRBJ2-6, with D maybe TRBD2 (6 bases). Germline V gene sequence: CDR1 LGHNA, CDR2 YSLEER. Trimming removed 1 base from V and 0 bases from J, with 7 bases in between. This CDR3 contains 16 residues. The CDR3 DNA reads as TGCGCCAGCAGCCAAGCCGGGGGCTCTGGGGCCAACGTCCTGACTTTC. This translates into CASSQAGGSGANVLTF.

The rearrangement links TRBV7-2 to TRBJ1-4; D uncertain. The germline V gene encodes CDR1 SGHTA and CDR2 FQGNSA. Between the trimmed V and J ends, which lost 2 bases and 0 bases, there was a span of 7 bases. The CDR3 runs to 15 residues. The CDR3 DNA reads TGTGCCAGCAGCTTATCTCGAGCAACTAATGAAAAACTGTTTTTT. Its translation is CASSLSRATNEKLFF.

The chain links TRBV3-1 (or the pseudogene TRBV3-2) to TRBJ2-1, with 7 positions matching TRBD1. Germline CDR1 LGHDT, CDR2 YNNKEL (reference sequence). Trimming removed 3 bases from V and 5 bases from J; junction bases left unmatched: 10. The CDR3 has 16 residues. For the CDR3, the DNA is TGTGCCAGCAGCCAGGGCGGACAGGAACGCAACAATGAGCAGTTCTTC. It encodes CASSQGGQERNNEQFF.

About this clone: Other DNA sequences within the sample encode an identical CDR3. This chain uses TRBV18 with TRBJ2-3; possibly TRBD1 for D (5 bases). V gave up 0 bases and J gave up 3 bases, with 7 bases separating them. The germline gives CDR1 KGHSH, CDR2 LQKENI. The CDR3 is 14 residues long. CDR3 DNA: TGTGCCAGCTCACCACCGACAGTAACAGATACGCAGTATTTT. Protein: CASSPPTVTDTQYF.

V usage is TRBV5-1 and J usage is TRBJ2-7, with TRBD1 identical over 9 bases. Per germline, CDR1 SGHRS and CDR2 YFSETQ. The CDR3 consists of 16 residues. The trim removed 4 bases at V and 4 bases at J, leaving 12 bases unmatched. The CDR3: CASSAGRDRVSYEQYF. The CDR3 DNA reads as TGCGCCAGCAGCGCCGGCCGGGACAGGGTTTCTTACGAGCAGTACTTC.

The V and J genes are TRBV30 and TRBJ1-5; TRBD1 might be the D (6 bases). Germline-derived CDR1 and CDR2 are GTSNPN and SVGIG (reference sequence). V was trimmed by 5 bases and J by 6 bases, leaving 14 bases between them. This CDR3 spans 13 amino acids. CDR3 sequence: CAWGRGGSQPQHF. The DNA for the CDR3 is TGTGCCTGGGGGAGGGGGGGGAGTCAGCCCCAGCATTTT.

CDR3 nucleotides: TGTGCCAGCAGCTTAGTTGGGACAGGGAAGGGCTACACCTTC. It specifies CASSLVGTGKGYTF. The V call is TRBV13, the J call TRBJ1-2; 9 bases agree with TRBD1. The CDR3 sequence is 14 residues long. J lost 8 bases, V lost 1 base, and 5 bases had no gene match. Germline V gene data show CDR1 as PRHDT and CDR2 as FYEKMQ (reference sequence).

This clone has only one observation. This chain links TRBV10-1 with TRBJ1-1; no clear D gene. With 7 bases removed from V and 11 bases from J, the gap between germline ends came to 11 bases. The CDR3 has 10 residues. CDR1 WNHNN and CDR2 SYGVQD come from the germline V gene (reference sequence). This CDR3 is CASIETRAFF. As DNA, the CDR3 is TGCGCCAGCATTGAAACGAGGGCTTTCTTT.

This clone was counted only a few times. The chain's CDR3 is CASSLTGGGNQPQHF. CDR3 sequence (DNA): TGTGCCAGCAGCTTGACAGGGGGTGGCAATCAGCCCCAGCATTTT. J is TRBJ1-5 and V is TRBV7-8, with 9 bases identical to TRBD1. CDR1 and CDR2 (germline): SGHVS, FQNEAQ. Losses at the gene ends were 3 bases for V and 2 bases for J; bases not matched to a gene: 2. The CDR3 contains 15 residues.

The chain has TRBV29-1 and TRBJ2-5; 7 bases agree with TRBD1. Germline V gene sequence: CDR1 SQVTM, CDR2 ANQGSEA. The ends lost 3 bases at V and 7 bases at J; junction bases unmatched: 14. This CDR3 has 15 amino acids. CDR3 residues: CSVERQGDRRGTQYF. In DNA, the CDR3 is TGCAGCGTTGAGAGGCAGGGGGACCGAAGAGGGACCCAGTACTTC.

The chain's CDR3 is CASSEVSSYNSPLHF. The DNA for the CDR3 is TGTGCCAGCAGTGAAGTTAGCTCCTATAATTCACCCCTCCACTTT. The chain recombines TRBV25-1 with TRBJ1-6; no firm D call. Germline CDR1 is MGHDK and CDR2 is SYGVNS. Trimming left V 2 bases short and J 0 bases short, with 5 bases between. This CDR3 comprises 15 residues.

This clone has a handful of counts. This sequence joins TRBV7-2 and TRBJ2-4, with D uncertain. Trimming removed 4 bases at V and 0 bases at J, with 13 bases between. CDR1 is SGHTA, CDR2 FQGNSA, per germline. CDR3 length equals 16 residues. This CDR3 is CASSSIGQIAKNIQYF. CDR3 DNA: TGTGCCAGCAGCTCCATTGGGCAGATAGCCAAAAACATTCAGTACTTC.

The V gene is TRBV2, the J gene TRBJ1-2; weak D call: TRBD1 (5 bases). This CDR3 has 12 residues. Germline V CDR1 and CDR2: SNHLY, FYNNEI. V lost 4 bases and J 13 bases, leaving 16 bases between the germline ends. DNA of the CDR3: TGTGCCAGCAGTGGGCAGGGCCGATCTATCACCTTC. It encodes CASSGQGRSITF. Variable domain in full (rest from reference TRBV2 and TRBJ1-2): EPEVTQTPSHQVTQMGQEVILRCVPISNHLYFYWYRQILGQKVEFLVSFYNNEISEKSEIFDDQFSVERPDGSNFTLKIRSTKLEDSAMYFCASSGQGRSITFGSGTRLTVV.

This clone was seen a handful of times. The rearrangement uses TRBV5-1 and TRBJ2-5, with D perhaps matching TRBD2 (6 bases). Germline-derived CDR1 and CDR2 are SGHRS and YFSETQ. The length of the CDR3 is 15 residues. Trimming pared 0 bases from V and 6 bases from J, leaving 15 bases between. Here the CDR3 DNA reads TGCGCCAGCAGCTTGGCTAGCGCGAGACAAAAGACCCAGTACTTC. It yields the protein CASSLASARQKTQYF.